This T cell receptor beta chain was retrieved from a study of blood T cell repertoires in COVID-19. Assay: immunoSEQ multiplex PCR; the TCRdb copy retains only in-frame clones and omits some. There are some 250,000 clones in the sample; roughly nine tenths occur only once, and around 7.2% lies in the top ten. The source is a man in his 60s who had recovered from COVID-19. The sequencing input was peripheral blood.

The CDR3 region is CASSPRTGQGGYTF. The CDR3 bases are TGTGCCAGCAGCCCACGGACAGGGCAGGGTGGCTACACCTTC. The chain employs TRBV14 and TRBJ1-2; 8 bases agree with TRBD1. The CDR3 is made up of 14 amino acids. Germline V gene lookup returns CDR1 SGHDN and CDR2 FVKESK. J gave up 7 bases and V 4 bases, and 8 bases lay outside the gene matches. Variable domain in full (rest from reference TRBV14 and TRBJ1-2): EAGVTQFPSHSVIEKGQTVTLRCDPISGHDNLYWYRRVMGKEIKFLLHFVKESKQDESGMPNNRFLAERTGGTYSTLKVQPAELEDSGVYFCASSPRTGQGGYTFGSGTRLTVV.